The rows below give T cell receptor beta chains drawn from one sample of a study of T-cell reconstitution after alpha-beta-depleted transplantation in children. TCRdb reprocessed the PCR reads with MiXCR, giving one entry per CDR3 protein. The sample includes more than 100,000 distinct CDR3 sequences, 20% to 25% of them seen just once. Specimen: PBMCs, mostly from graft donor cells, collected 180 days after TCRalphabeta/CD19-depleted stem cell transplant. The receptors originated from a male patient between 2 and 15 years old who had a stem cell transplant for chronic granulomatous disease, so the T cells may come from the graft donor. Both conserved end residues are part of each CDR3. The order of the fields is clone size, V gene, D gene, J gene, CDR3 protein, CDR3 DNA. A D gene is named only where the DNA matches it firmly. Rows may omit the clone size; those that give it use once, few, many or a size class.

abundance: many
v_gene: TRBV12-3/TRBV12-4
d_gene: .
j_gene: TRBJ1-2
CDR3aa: CASSLPGKGYTF
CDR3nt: TGTGCCAGCAGTTTACCTGGGAAAGGCTACACCTTC

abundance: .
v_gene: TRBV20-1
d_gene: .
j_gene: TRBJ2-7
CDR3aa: CSGRPLSYEQYF
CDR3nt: TGCAGTGGTAGGCCACTATCCTACGAGCAGTACTTC

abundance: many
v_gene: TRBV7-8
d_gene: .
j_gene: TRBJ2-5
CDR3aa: CASSASRGAETQYF
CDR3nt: TGTGCCAGCAGCGCCTCTAGGGGCGCGGAGACCCAGTACTTC

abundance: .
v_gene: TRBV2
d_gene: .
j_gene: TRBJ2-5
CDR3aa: CASSPSWGQETQYF
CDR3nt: TGTGCCAGCAGCCCTAGTTGGGGCCAAGAGACCCAGTACTTC

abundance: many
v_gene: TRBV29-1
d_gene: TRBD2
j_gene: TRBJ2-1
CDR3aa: CSPLAGVEQFF
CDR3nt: TGCAGCCCACTAGCGGGGGTAGAGCAGTTCTTC

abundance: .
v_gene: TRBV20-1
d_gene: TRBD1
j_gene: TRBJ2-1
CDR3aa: CSARHLPGTASYNEQFF
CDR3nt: TGCAGTGCTAGACATCTACCGGGGACAGCGTCCTACAATGAGCAGTTCTTC

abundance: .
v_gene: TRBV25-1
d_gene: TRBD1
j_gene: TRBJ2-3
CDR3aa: CASRDRGTSTDTQYF
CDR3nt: TGTGCCAGCAGGGACAGGGGAACTTCCACAGATACGCAGTATTTT

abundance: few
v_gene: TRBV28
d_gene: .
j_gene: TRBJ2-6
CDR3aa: CASSLGGTGANVLTF
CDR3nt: TGTGCCAGCAGTTTAGGAGGGACTGGGGCCAACGTCCTGACTTTC

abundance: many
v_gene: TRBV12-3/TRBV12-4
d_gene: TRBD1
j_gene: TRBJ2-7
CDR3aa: CASSPGGQGARYEQYF
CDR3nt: TGTGCCAGCAGTCCGGGAGGACAGGGGGCCAGGTACGAGCAGTACTTC

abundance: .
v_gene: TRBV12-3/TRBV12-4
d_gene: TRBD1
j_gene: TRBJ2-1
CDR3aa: CASRQGQGVGNEQFF
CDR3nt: TGTGCCAGCAGGCAGGGACAGGGGGTGGGCAATGAGCAGTTCTTC

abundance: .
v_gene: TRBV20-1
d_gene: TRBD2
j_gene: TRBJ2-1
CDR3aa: CSARKTSGIYNEQFF
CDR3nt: TGCAGTGCTAGGAAGACTAGCGGGATATACAATGAGCAGTTCTTC

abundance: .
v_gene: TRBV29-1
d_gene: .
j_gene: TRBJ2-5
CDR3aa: CSFWGNQETQYF
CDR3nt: TGCAGCTTCTGGGGTAACCAAGAGACCCAGTACTTC

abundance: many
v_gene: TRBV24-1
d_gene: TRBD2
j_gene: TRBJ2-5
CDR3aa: CATSDPLAGGLETQYF
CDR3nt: TGTGCCACCAGTGATCCTCTAGCGGGAGGTCTCGAGACCCAGTACTTC

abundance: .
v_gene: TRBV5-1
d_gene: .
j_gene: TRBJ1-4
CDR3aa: CASSSYVGQSSLGLFF
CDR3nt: TGCGCCAGCAGCTCATACGTAGGGCAGTCTAGCCTGGGACTGTTTTTT

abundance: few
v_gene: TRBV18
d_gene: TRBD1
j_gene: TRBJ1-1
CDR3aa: CASSSGQGKISYTEAFF
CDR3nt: TGTGCCAGCTCAAGCGGACAGGGTAAAATTTCGTACACTGAAGCTTTCTTT

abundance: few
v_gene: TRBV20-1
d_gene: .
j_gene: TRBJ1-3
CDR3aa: CSARDPRGAGNTIYF
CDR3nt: TGCAGTGCTAGAGACCCCCGGGGAGCTGGAAACACCATATATTTT

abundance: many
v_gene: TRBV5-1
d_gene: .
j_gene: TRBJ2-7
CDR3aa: CASSRGSASYEQYF
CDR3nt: TGCGCCAGCAGCCGAGGTAGCGCATCCTACGAGCAGTACTTC

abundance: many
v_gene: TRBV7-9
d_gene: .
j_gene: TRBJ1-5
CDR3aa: CASSLVWQFSNQPQHF
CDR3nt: TGTGCCAGCAGCTTAGTGTGGCAATTTAGCAATCAGCCCCAGCATTTT

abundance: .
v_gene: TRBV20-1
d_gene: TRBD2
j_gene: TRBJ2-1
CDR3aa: CSVSRLAGGPNEQFF
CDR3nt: TGCAGTGTCAGCCGGCTAGCGGGAGGCCCCAATGAGCAGTTCTTC

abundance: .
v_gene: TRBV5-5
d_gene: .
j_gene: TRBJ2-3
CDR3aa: CASSSINQGPTDTQYF
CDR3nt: TGTGCCAGCAGCTCTATTAACCAGGGGCCCACAGATACGCAGTATTTT

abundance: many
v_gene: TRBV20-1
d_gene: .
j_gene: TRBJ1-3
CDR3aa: CSATRGGASGNTIYF
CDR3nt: TGCAGTGCCACCCGAGGGGGGGCCTCTGGAAACACCATATATTTT

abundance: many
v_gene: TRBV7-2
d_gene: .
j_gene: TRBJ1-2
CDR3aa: CASSISGGYTF
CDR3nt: TGTGCCAGCAGCATATCAGGGGGCTACACCTTC

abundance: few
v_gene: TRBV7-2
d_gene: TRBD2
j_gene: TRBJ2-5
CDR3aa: CASSPTSSQGTQYF
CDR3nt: TGTGCCAGCAGCCCGACTAGCTCCCAAGGGACCCAGTACTTC

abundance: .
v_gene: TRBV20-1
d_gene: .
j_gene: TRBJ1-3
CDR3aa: CSARHPGVWGNTIYF
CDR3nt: TGCAGTGCTAGACACCCAGGGGTATGGGGAAACACCATATATTTT

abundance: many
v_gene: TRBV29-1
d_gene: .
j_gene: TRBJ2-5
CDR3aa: CSVGQYVDQETQYF
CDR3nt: TGCAGCGTGGGCCAGTATGTGGACCAAGAGACCCAGTACTTC

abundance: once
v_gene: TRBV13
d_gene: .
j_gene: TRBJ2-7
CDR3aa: CASSARRVSYEQYF
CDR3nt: TGTGCCAGCAGCGCGCGCAGGGTATCCTACGAGCAGTACTTC

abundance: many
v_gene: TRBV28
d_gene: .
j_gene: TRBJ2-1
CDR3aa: CASQGGGRYNEQFF
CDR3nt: TGTGCCAGCCAGGGGGGGGGCCGATACAATGAGCAGTTCTTC

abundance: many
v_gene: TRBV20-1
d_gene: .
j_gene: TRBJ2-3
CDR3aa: CSASIQGSSTDTQYF
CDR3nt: TGCAGTGCTAGTATACAGGGATCTAGCACAGATACGCAGTATTTT

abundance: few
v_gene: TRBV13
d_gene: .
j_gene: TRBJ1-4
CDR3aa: CASSNDGGEKLFF
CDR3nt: TGTGCCAGCAGTAATGACGGGGGTGAAAAACTGTTTTTT

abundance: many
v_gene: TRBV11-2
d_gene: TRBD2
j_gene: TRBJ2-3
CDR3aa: CASSLESGRVNSRTDTQYF
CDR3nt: TGTGCCAGCAGCTTAGAAAGCGGGAGAGTAAATAGTCGCACAGATACGCAGTATTTT

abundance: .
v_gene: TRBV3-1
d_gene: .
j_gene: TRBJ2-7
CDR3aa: CASSQTYDEQYF
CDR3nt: TGTGCCAGCAGCCAAACATACGACGAGCAGTACTTC

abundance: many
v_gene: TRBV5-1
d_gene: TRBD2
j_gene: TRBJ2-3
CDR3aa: CASSLTSGRTDTQYF
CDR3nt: TGCGCCAGCAGCTTGACTAGCGGGAGAACAGATACGCAGTATTTT

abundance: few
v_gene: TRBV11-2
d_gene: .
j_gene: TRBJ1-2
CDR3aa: CASSPGHYGYTF
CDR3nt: TGTGCCAGCAGCCCCGGCCACTACGGCTACACCTTC

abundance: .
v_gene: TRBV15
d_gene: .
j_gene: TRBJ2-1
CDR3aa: CATSRVRDSPKNEQFF
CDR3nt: TGTGCCACCAGCAGAGTGCGGGACTCCCCGAAGAATGAGCAGTTCTTC

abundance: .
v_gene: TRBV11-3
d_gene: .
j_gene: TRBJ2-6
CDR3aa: CASSLETSSSGANVLTF
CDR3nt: TGTGCCAGCAGCTTAGAAACTAGCAGCTCTGGGGCCAACGTCCTGACTTTC

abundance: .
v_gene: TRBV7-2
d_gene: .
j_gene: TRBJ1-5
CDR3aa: CASSLGAGTGNQPQHF
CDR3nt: TGTGCCAGCAGCTTAGGGGCAGGGACTGGCAATCAGCCCCAGCATTTT